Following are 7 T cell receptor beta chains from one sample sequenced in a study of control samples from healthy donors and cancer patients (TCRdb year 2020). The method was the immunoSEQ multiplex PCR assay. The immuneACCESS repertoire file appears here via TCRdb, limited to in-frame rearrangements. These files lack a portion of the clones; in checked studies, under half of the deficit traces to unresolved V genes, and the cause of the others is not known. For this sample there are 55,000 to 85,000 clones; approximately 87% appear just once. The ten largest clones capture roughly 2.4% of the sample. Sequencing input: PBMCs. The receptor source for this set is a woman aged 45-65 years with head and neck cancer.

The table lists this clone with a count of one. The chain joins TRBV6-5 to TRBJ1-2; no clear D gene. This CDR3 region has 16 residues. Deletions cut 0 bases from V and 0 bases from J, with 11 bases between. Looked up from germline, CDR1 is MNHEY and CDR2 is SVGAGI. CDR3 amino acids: CASSYSKGAANYGYTF. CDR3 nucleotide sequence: TGTGCCAGCAGTTACTCGAAGGGTGCTGCTAACTATGGCTACACCTTC.

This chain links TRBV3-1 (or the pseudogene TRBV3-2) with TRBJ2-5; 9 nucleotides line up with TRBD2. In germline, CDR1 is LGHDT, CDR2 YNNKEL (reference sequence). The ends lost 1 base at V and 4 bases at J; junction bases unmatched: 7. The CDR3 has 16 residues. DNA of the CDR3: TGTGCCAGCAGCCAAGGTCGGCTAGCGGGACTAGAGACCCAGTACTTC. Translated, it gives CASSQGRLAGLETQYF.

CDR3 DNA: TGTGCCAGCAGTCTGATCTTGGGCGTCTATGGCTACACCTTC. As protein: CASSLILGVYGYTF. V usage is TRBV28 and J usage is TRBJ1-2, with D uncertain. Trimming shortened V by 5 bases and J by 4 bases, and 14 bases separated the two germline ends. The CDR3 spans 14 residues. Germline V gene lookup returns CDR1 MDHEN and CDR2 SYDVKM.

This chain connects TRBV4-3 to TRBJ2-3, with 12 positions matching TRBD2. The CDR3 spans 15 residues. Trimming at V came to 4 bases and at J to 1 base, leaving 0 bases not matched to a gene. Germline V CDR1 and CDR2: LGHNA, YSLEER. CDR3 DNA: TGCGCCAGCAGCCGGACTAGCGGGGGCACAGATACGCAGTATTTT. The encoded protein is CASSRTSGGTDTQYF.

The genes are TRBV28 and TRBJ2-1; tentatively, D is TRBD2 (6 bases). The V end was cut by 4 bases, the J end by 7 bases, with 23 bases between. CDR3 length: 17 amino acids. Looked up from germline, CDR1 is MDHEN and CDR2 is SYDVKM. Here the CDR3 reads CASSSHTGAPGRNEQFF. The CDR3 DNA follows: TGTGCCAGCAGTTCGCATACGGGAGCTCCTGGGAGGAATGAGCAGTTCTTC.

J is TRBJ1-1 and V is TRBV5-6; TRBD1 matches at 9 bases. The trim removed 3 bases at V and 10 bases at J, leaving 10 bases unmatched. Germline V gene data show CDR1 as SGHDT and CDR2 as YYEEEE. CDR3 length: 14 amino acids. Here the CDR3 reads CASSSLQGALGAFF. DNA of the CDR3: TGTGCCAGCAGCTCGCTACAGGGGGCGCTTGGAGCTTTCTTT. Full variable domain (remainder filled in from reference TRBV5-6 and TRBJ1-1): DAGVTQSPTHLIKTRGQQVTLRCSPKSGHDTVSWYQQALGQGPQFIFQYYEEEERQRGNFPDRFSGHQFPNYSSELNVNALLLGDSALYLCASSSLQGALGAFFGQGTRLTVV.

CDR3 region: CASSLDRLARDGELFF. CDR3 coding DNA: TGTGCCAGCAGCTTAGACCGACTAGCGAGGGACGGGGAGCTGTTTTTT. V is TRBV7-2 and J is TRBJ2-2; 8 bases match TRBD2. Germline assignment: CDR1 SGHTA and CDR2 FQGNSA. The junction had 8 bases not matched to a gene; V was cut back by 1 base and J by 7 bases. This CDR3 spans 16 amino acids.